The 16 T cell receptor beta chains presented below share a single source sample, sequenced in a study of blood T cell repertoires in COVID-19 (TCRdb year 2020). The library was built by means of the immunoSEQ multiplex PCR assay. TCRdb limited this immuneACCESS table to in-frame rearrangements with V and J called. A share of clones is missing; checked studies link under half to unresolved V genes, and the rest is unexplained. The sample table shows around 60,000 clones, and roughly 90% are seen once. The ten largest make up about 13% of the sample. Sequencing was carried out using peripheral blood. Receptors were obtained from a man between 60 and 70 years old with active COVID-19.

The V gene is TRBV6-5, the J gene TRBJ2-7, with TRBD1 matching 8 bases. The ends lost 5 bases at V and 5 bases at J; junction bases unmatched: 11. Germline V gene data show CDR1 as MNHEY and CDR2 as SVGAGI. The CDR3 extends over 15 amino acids. The CDR3 sequence is CASSRTGTGTHEQYF. The CDR3 DNA reads TGTGCCAGCAGTCGAACCGGGACAGGAACCCACGAGCAGTACTTC.

The sample holds one count of this clone. V and J are TRBV7-9 and TRBJ1-6; D gene unclear. CDR3 length: 14 residues. The germline CDR1 and CDR2 sequences are SEHNR and FQNEAQ (reference sequence). V lost 1 base, J lost 6 bases, and 7 bases lay in between. This CDR3 is CASSLGFGNSPLHF. CDR3 nucleotides: TGTGCCAGCAGCTTAGGCTTCGGTAATTCACCCCTCCACTTT.

The CDR3 DNA reads TGCAGTGCTAGTTCTTATGGCTACACCTTC. Amino acids: CSASSYGYTF. The chain links TRBV20-1 to TRBJ1-2; no clear D. The CDR3 is 10 amino acids. Germline lookup yields CDR1 DFQATT and CDR2 SNEGSKA (reference sequence). Trimming left V 3 bases short and J 5 bases short, with 4 bases between.

The V gene is TRBV9, the J gene TRBJ2-1, with 7 bases aligning to TRBD1. The ends lost 3 bases at V and 0 bases at J; junction bases unmatched: 9. The CDR3 length is 17 residues. CDR1 SGDLS and CDR2 YYNGEE come from the germline V gene. CDR3: CASSATLGGSSYNEQFF. The CDR3 nucleotides read TGTGCCAGCAGCGCGACCCTAGGGGGCAGCTCCTACAATGAGCAGTTCTTC. The whole variable domain, filled in from reference TRBV9 and TRBJ2-1, reads DSGVTQTPKHLITATGQRVTLRCSPRSGDLSVYWYQQSLDQGLQFLIQYYNGEERAKGNILERFSAQQFPDLHSELNLSSLELGDSALYFCASSATLGGSSYNEQFFGPGTRLTVL.

This chain uses TRBV9 with TRBJ2-1; 7 nucleotides agree with TRBD2. Germline CDR1 reads SGDLS; CDR2 reads YYNGEE. With V trimmed by 3 bases and J by 5 bases, 11 bases remained unmatched. CDR3 length: 16 residues. In DNA, the CDR3 is TGTGCCAGCAGCGGGAGGGGATGGGAGGGAAACAATGAGCAGTTCTTC. Amino acid sequence: CASSGRGWEGNNEQFF.

This clone was recorded once. The J gene is TRBJ2-3, the V gene TRBV6-5, with TRBD2 as a possible D gene (6 bases). The length of the CDR3 is 13 residues. Deletions cut 7 bases from V and 0 bases from J, with 8 bases between. Per germline, CDR1 MNHEY and CDR2 SVGAGI. CDR3 coding DNA: TGTGCCAGCAATGGGGGGAGCACAGATACGCAGTATTTT. Its translation: CASNGGSTDTQYF.

The chain employs TRBV5-1 and TRBJ2-5; 9 positions match TRBD2. Germline assignment: CDR1 SGHRS and CDR2 YFSETQ. The V segment lost 0 bases and the J segment 3 bases; nucleotides outside the gene matches: 6. The CDR3 is 16 amino acids. CDR3 DNA sequence: TGCGCCAGCAGCTTGGCCACGGGCGGGGGGGAAGAGACCCAGTACTTC. This codes for CASSLATGGGEETQYF.

The gene calls are TRBV5-1 and TRBJ2-7; 9 nucleotides agree with TRBD2. CDR1 and CDR2 from the germline V gene are SGHRS and YFSETQ. The J segment lost 8 bases and the V segment lost 0 bases, leaving 9 bases of the junction unmatched. The CDR3 runs 15 residues. The chain's CDR3 is CASSLEGGRAAKQYF. CDR3 DNA: TGCGCCAGCAGCTTGGAAGGCGGGAGGGCCGCAAAGCAGTACTTC.

The table lists this clone with a count of one. The chain couples TRBV5-1 to TRBJ2-3, with 8 bases fitting TRBD2. Germline V gene lookup returns CDR1 SGHRS and CDR2 YFSETQ. The V and J ends lost 7 bases and 5 bases, in that order; junction bases with no gene match: 9. This CDR3 contains 14 residues. This CDR3 is CASGDPAGVDTQYF. In DNA, the CDR3 is TGCGCCAGCGGGGATCCAGCGGGAGTAGATACGCAGTATTTT.

The rearrangement links TRBV18 to TRBJ1-4; perhaps TRBD1 as D (5 bases). Germline lookup yields CDR1 KGHSH and CDR2 LQKENI. The V end was cut by 2 bases, the J end by 4 bases, with 11 bases between. This CDR3 has 15 residues. The CDR3 loop is CASSPTNRINEKLFF. CDR3 sequence (DNA): TGTGCCAGCTCACCAACGAACAGGATTAATGAAAAACTGTTTTTT.

The chain uses TRBV5-6 and TRBJ1-2, with D tentatively TRBD1 (5 bases). Trimming removed 5 bases from V and 4 bases from J, with 15 bases in between. The CDR3 length is 14 residues. CDR1 SGHDT and CDR2 YYEEEE come from the germline V gene. The chain's CDR3 is CASSSAWGGYGYTF. CDR3 nucleotides: TGTGCCAGCAGTTCGGCTTGGGGGGGCTATGGCTACACCTTC.

The rearrangement joins TRBV28 to TRBJ2-3; 9 positions agree with TRBD1. This CDR3 is built from 14 residues. Per the germline V gene, CDR1 is MDHEN and CDR2 is SYDVKM. V gave up 5 bases and J gave up 4 bases; unmatched junction bases: 4. The DNA of the CDR3 is TGTGCCAGCAGTCCATGGGACAGGGCAGATACGCAGTATTTT. Its translation is CASSPWDRADTQYF.

The V call is TRBV12-5, the J call TRBJ2-7; TRBD1 matches at 9 bases. The CDR3 spans 15 residues. V trimming: 6 bases; J trimming: 3 bases; junction bases outside the gene matches: 9. In germline, CDR1 is LGHNT, CDR2 FRNRAP. The DNA of the CDR3 is TGTGCTAGTGGACCGACAGGGGGTATCTTCTACGAGCAGTACTTC. It specifies CASGPTGGIFYEQYF.

The chain has TRBV11-2 and TRBJ1-2; no reliable D call. V was shortened by 0 bases and J by 1 base, with 9 bases between the two germline ends. CDR3 length equals 15 residues. The germline gives CDR1 SGHAT, CDR2 FQNNGV. For the CDR3, the DNA is TGTGCCAGCAGCTTAGATTCGGGGATTAACTATGGCTACACCTTC. Protein sequence: CASSLDSGINYGYTF.

The table lists this clone with a count of one. The CDR3 is CASSKDRNPNEKLFF. The CDR3, as DNA: TGTGCCAGCAGCAAAGACAGGAACCCTAATGAAAAACTGTTTTTT. The rearrangement joins TRBV2 to TRBJ1-4, with D tentatively TRBD1 (6 bases). CDR1 is SNHLY and CDR2 is FYNNEI in the germline V gene. The CDR3 has 15 residues. Trimming shortened V by 6 bases and J by 3 bases, and 14 bases separated the two germline ends.

The chain joins TRBV4-2 to TRBJ2-3, with 12 bases lining up with TRBD2. The V gene end was trimmed by 4 bases and the J gene end by 3 bases; junction bases not matched to a gene: 8. Germline V gene data show CDR1 as LGHNA and CDR2 as YNFKEQ. CDR3 size: 17 residues. Here the CDR3 DNA reads TGTGCCAGCAGCCTAAACCTAGCGGGGGGGGCAACAGATACGCAGTATTTT. Its protein is CASSLNLAGGATDTQYF.